Presented here are 17 T cell receptor beta chains from one specimen sequenced in a study of Ad26.COV2.S vaccination and SARS-CoV-2 variants. Treatment of the sample: 15 to 20 received Ad26.COV2.S at low or high dose, single or two shots; 5 received placebo; per-sample allocation not given. Samples came from day 63 after the first vaccine or placebo injection. Using immunoSEQ multiplex PCR, the repertoire was profiled, and TCRdb retains in-frame clones only, with some absent. The table records about 350,000 clones, about 85% of them present only once. The sequencing used peripheral blood, collected in a trial of Ad26.COV2.S vaccine versus placebo. These receptors were taken from a person between 18 and 65 years old who received the Ad26.COV2.S COVID-19 vaccine or a placebo.

The chain couples TRBV4-3 to TRBJ1-4; 9 bases are shared with TRBD1. Germline loops: CDR1 LGHNA, CDR2 YSLEER. The ends lost 6 bases at V and 6 bases at J; junction bases unmatched: 8. The CDR3 consists of 15 residues. This CDR3 is CASRLGQGRDEKLFF. CDR3 in DNA: TGCGCCAGCAGACTGGGACAGGGTCGAGATGAAAAACTGTTTTTT.

This chain links TRBV9 with TRBJ2-5, with D perhaps TRBD2 (7 bases). Per germline, CDR1 SGDLS and CDR2 YYNGEE. There are 15 residues in the CDR3. Trimming stripped 2 bases from V and 4 bases from J, with 15 bases between. The CDR3 coding sequence is TGTGCCAGCAGCGTTGTTGGGGGAGGGGGAGAGACCCAGTACTTC. Protein product: CASSVVGGGGETQYF.

The CDR3 coding sequence is TGCACCAGGCCCTCTCACGGGACTAGCGGGAGGGCCAGCACAGATACGCAGTATTTT. Translated, it gives CTRPSHGTSGRASTDTQYF. The J gene is TRBJ2-3, the V gene TRBV1; TRBD2, the table's D call, was not compared with the DNA. TRBV1 corresponds to a pseudogene. The CDR3 contains 19 residues.

The CDR3 bases are TGTGCCAGCAGCGTAGGTGGCCTAGCGGGAGAGAAAGATACGCAGTATTTT. Residues: CASSVGGLAGEKDTQYF. The chain employs TRBV9 and TRBJ2-3; 10 bases map to TRBD2. There are 17 residues in the CDR3. The junction had 9 bases not matched to a gene; V was cut back by 0 bases and J by 5 bases. Germline V gives CDR1 SGDLS, CDR2 YYNGEE. The full variable domain, rest sourced from reference TRBV9 and TRBJ2-3, is DSGVTQTPKHLITATGQRVTLRCSPRSGDLSVYWYQQSLDQGLQFLIQYYNGEERAKGNILERFSAQQFPDLHSELNLSSLELGDSALYFCASSVGGLAGEKDTQYFGPGTRLTVL.

This chain connects TRBV18 to TRBJ2-7, with D hard to call. The germline gives CDR1 KGHSH, CDR2 LQKENI. With 5 bases removed from V and 6 bases from J, the gap between germline ends came to 11 bases. CDR3 length: 12 residues. The CDR3 here is CASSDRVAEQYF. CDR3 nucleotides: TGTGCCAGCTCAGATCGCGTGGCCGAGCAGTACTTC.

The rearrangement links TRBV7-2 to TRBJ1-3, with a possible D match to TRBD1 (5 bases). Per the germline V gene, CDR1 is SGHTA and CDR2 is FQGNSA. CDR3 length equals 14 residues. Trimming removed 3 bases from V and 2 bases from J, with 8 bases in between. CDR3 sequence: CASSFQGAGNTIYF. The CDR3 nucleotides read TGTGCCAGCAGCTTTCAGGGAGCTGGAAACACCATATATTTT.

V is TRBV19 and J is TRBJ1-6; D uncertain. The CDR3 is made up of 15 amino acids. Looked up from germline, CDR1 is LNHDA and CDR2 is SQIVND (reference sequence). The ends were cut back, 3 bases at V and 1 base at J, with 7 bases in the middle. As DNA, the CDR3 is TGTGCCAGTAGTATCCCTGGATCCTATAATTCACCCCTCCACTTT. Encoded protein: CASSIPGSYNSPLHF.

This clone was seen just once. The chain has TRBV3-1 (or the pseudogene TRBV3-2) and TRBJ1-1; possible D gene TRBD1, 6 bases. The length of the CDR3 is 13 residues. Looked up from germline, CDR1 is LGHDT and CDR2 is YNNKEL (reference sequence). V was clipped by 4 bases and J by 1 base, with 7 bases between them. CDR3 sequence: CASSLGGNTEAFF. DNA for the CDR3: TGTGCCAGCAGCCTAGGGGGGAACACTGAAGCTTTCTTT.

The chain combines TRBV19 with TRBJ1-2; unclear D gene. V lost 2 bases, J lost 4 bases, and 11 bases lay in between. This CDR3 region has 14 residues. Per germline, CDR1 LNHDA and CDR2 SQIVND (reference sequence). This chain's CDR3 is CASSISRGAYGYTF. The CDR3 region has the DNA TGTGCCAGTAGTATATCTAGAGGAGCCTATGGCTACACCTTC.

The genes are TRBV5-1 and TRBJ2-1; maybe TRBD2 (7 bases). Germline-derived CDR1 and CDR2 are SGHRS and YFSETQ. The CDR3 runs to 16 residues. Trimming cost V 4 bases and J 4 bases, with 18 bases left between them. The CDR3 is CASSRGGAGKYNEQFF. The CDR3 DNA is TGCGCCAGCAGCCGAGGGGGAGCGGGGAAATACAATGAGCAGTTCTTC.

The rearrangement joins TRBV5-4 to TRBJ2-2; D ambiguous. The germline V gene encodes CDR1 SGHNT and CDR2 YYREEE (reference sequence). This CDR3 is 15 amino acids long. Trimming left V 0 bases short and J 6 bases short, with 12 bases between. The CDR3 sequence is CASSLGVASSGELFF. The DNA of the CDR3 is TGTGCCAGCAGCTTGGGTGTTGCCTCCTCCGGGGAGCTGTTTTTT.

This clone was observed once. This chain uses TRBV5-1 with TRBJ2-3; D not certain. V was pared by 3 bases and J by 4 bases, with 6 bases between. The CDR3 length is 12 residues. The germline gives CDR1 SGHRS, CDR2 YFSETQ. CDR3: CASSSPSDTQYF. The CDR3 bases are TGCGCCAGCAGCTCCCCATCAGATACGCAGTATTTT.

This chain links TRBV30 with TRBJ2-7; weak D call: TRBD1 (6 bases). Per germline, CDR1 GTSNPN and CDR2 SVGIG (reference sequence). The CDR3 spans 15 residues. The V and J ends lost 1 base and 4 bases respectively, with 17 bases between them. This CDR3 is CAWSAPGTIIYEQYF. The CDR3 nucleotides read TGTGCCTGGAGTGCCCCCGGGACAATAATTTACGAGCAGTACTTC.

CDR3 DNA: TGTGCCAGCTCACCCACCGGGGGCAGCGGGGGTACCGGGTCCTACAATGAGCAGTTCTTC. This sequence encodes CASSPTGGSGGTGSYNEQFF. This sequence joins TRBV18 and TRBJ2-1; 8 nucleotides line up with TRBD2. Germline assignment: CDR1 KGHSH and CDR2 LQKENI. Trimming took 3 bases from V and 1 from J; bases not matched to a gene: 17. The CDR3 consists of 20 residues.

This rearrangement joins TRBV18 to TRBJ2-1; 10 nucleotides line up with TRBD2. The J segment lost 7 bases and the V segment lost 3 bases, leaving 6 bases of the junction unmatched. Germline values: CDR1 KGHSH, CDR2 LQKENI. This CDR3 has 15 amino acids. The CDR3 reads CASSPVAGGDNEQFF. As DNA, the CDR3 is TGTGCCAGCTCACCGGTAGCGGGGGGCGATAATGAGCAGTTCTTC.

The chain has TRBV5-1 and TRBJ2-1, with 7 positions matching TRBD2. The CDR3 runs to 17 residues. The germline V gene has CDR1 SGHRS and CDR2 YFSETQ. The V gene end was trimmed by 0 bases and the J gene end by 2 bases; junction bases not matched to a gene: 8. The CDR3 DNA sequence: TGCGCCAGCAGCTTGGAGCCAGGGAGGGCAACCTACAATGAGCAGTTCTTC. Translated, it gives CASSLEPGRATYNEQFF.

A single count supports this clone. The V gene is TRBV5-1, the J gene TRBJ2-7; D is perhaps TRBD2 (6 bases). The germline CDR1 and CDR2 sequences are SGHRS and YFSETQ. This CDR3 region has 17 residues. V lost 0 bases to trimming and J lost 6 bases, with 22 bases between them. CDR3 sequence reads: CASSLDVQEGLFPEQYF. CDR3 nucleotide sequence: TGCGCCAGCAGCTTGGACGTGCAGGAGGGCCTGTTTCCCGAGCAGTACTTC.